This record concerns one T cell receptor beta chain sequence. Its target is unknown. Different DNA sequences within this sample yield the same CDR3. The sample is drawn from a study of cytomegalovirus exposure and HLA in healthy donors. General observations from the study: Among TCR sequences, most were rare, though some public TCRs appeared in many donors.

Using immunoSEQ multiplex PCR, the repertoire was profiled, and TCRdb retains in-frame clones only, with some absent. The sample consists of around 200,000 clones, about 80% of them appearing once. The V gene end was trimmed by 5 bases and the J gene end by 1 base; junction bases not matched to a gene: 1. Germline CDR1 is SNHLY and CDR2 is FYNNEI. The CDR3 consists of 13 residues. Material for sequencing was PBMCs. This chain joins TRBV2 and TRBJ1-1, with 7 bases that match TRBD1. The clonotype originates from a woman between 18 and 29 years old in good health and CMV-seropositive. For the CDR3, the DNA is TGTGCCAGCAGTCAGGGGGAGAACACTGAAGCTTTCTTT. This translates into CASSQGENTEAFF. The full variable domain, its missing parts supplied by reference TRBV2 and TRBJ1-1, is EPEVTQTPSHQVTQMGQEVILRCVPISNHLYFYWYRQILGQKVEFLVSFYNNEISEKSEIFDDQFSVERPDGSNFTLKIRSTKLEDSAMYFCASSQGENTEAFFGQGTRLTVV.